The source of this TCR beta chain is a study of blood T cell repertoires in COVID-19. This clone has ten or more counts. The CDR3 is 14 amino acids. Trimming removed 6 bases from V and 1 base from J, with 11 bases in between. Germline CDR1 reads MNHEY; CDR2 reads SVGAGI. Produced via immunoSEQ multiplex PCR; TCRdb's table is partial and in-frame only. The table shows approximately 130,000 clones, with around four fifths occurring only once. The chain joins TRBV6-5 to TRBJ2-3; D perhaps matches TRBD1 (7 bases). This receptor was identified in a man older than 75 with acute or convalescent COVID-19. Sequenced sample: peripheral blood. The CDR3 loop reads CASREGAGTDTQYF. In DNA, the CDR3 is TGTGCCAGCAGGGAGGGGGCGGGCACAGATACGCAGTATTTT.